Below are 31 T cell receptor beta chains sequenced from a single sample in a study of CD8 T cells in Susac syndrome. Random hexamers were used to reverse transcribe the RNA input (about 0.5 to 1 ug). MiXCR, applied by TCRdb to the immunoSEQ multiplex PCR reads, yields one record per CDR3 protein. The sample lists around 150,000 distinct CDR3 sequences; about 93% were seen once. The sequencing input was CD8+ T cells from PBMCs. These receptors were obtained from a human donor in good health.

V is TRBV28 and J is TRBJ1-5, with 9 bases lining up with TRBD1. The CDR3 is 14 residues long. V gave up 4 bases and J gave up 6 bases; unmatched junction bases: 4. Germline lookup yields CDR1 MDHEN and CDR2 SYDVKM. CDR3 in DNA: TGTGCCAGCAGTTACAGGGGGCAAGGTCAGCCCCAGCATTTT. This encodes CASSYRGQGQPQHF.

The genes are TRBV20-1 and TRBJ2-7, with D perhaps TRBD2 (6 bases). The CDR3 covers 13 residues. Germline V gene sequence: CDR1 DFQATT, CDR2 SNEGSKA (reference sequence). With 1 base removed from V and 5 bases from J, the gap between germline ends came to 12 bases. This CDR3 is CSARGAGIDEQYF. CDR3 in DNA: TGCAGTGCTAGAGGAGCGGGTATCGACGAGCAGTACTTC.

Here the CDR3 DNA reads TGTGCCTGGAGTGTATGGATGGGGAGTGAAGCTTTCTTT. Translating it yields CAWSVWMGSEAFF. The chain couples TRBV30 to TRBJ1-1, with unresolved D. With 0 bases removed from V and 7 bases from J, the gap between germline ends came to 12 bases. From germline, CDR1 is GTSNPN and CDR2 SVGIG (reference sequence). This CDR3 contains 13 residues.

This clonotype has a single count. CDR3 coding DNA: TGTGCCGGAAGGGAGGGGCCGAACACTGAAGCTTTCTTT. Its protein is CAGREGPNTEAFF. This chain joins TRBV12-3 or TRBV12-4 and TRBJ1-1, with D possibly TRBD1 on 5 matching bases. CDR3 length: 13 amino acids. The V end lost 11 bases, the J end lost 1 base, and 14 bases lay between the germline ends.

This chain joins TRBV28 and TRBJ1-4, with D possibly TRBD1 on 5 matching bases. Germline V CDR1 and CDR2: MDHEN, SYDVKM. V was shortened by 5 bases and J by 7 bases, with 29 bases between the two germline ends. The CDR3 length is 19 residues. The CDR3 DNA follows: TGTGCCAGCAGTCCACCAAAGCCGGGACCGCAGACGTTAAGTGAAAAACTGTTTTTT. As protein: CASSPPKPGPQTLSEKLFF.

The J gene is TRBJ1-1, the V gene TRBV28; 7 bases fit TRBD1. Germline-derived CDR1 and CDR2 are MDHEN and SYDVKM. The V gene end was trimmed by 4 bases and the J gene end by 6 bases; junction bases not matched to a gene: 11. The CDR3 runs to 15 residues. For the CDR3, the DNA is TGTGCCAGCAGTTCGCACGGGGACAGTGGACCTGAAGCTTTCTTT. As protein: CASSSHGDSGPEAFF.

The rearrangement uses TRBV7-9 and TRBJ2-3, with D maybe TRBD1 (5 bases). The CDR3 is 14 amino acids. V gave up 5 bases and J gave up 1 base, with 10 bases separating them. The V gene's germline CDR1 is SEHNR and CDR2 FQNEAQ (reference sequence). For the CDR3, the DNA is TGTGCCAGCAGCCTAGGGGCGGGCACAGATACGCAGTATTTT. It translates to CASSLGAGTDTQYF.

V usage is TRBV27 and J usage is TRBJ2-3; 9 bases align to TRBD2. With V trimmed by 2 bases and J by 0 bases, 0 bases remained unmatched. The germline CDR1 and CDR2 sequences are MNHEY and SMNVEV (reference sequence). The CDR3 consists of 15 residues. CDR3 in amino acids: CASSLLAGSTDTQYF. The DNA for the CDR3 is TGTGCCAGCAGTTTACTAGCGGGGAGCACAGATACGCAGTATTTT.

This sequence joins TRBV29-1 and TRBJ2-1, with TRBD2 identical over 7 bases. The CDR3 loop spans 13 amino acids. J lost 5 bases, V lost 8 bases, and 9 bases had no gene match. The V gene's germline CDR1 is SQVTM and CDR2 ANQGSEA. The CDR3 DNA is TGCAGCCAAGGCCTAGCGGATCACAATGAGCAGTTCTTC. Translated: CSQGLADHNEQFF.

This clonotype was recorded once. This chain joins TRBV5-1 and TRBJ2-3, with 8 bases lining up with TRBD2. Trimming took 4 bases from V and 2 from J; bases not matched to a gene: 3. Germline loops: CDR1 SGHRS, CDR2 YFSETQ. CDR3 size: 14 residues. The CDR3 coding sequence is TGCGCCAGCAGCGCACTAGCGGTCACAGATACGCAGTATTTT. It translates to CASSALAVTDTQYF.

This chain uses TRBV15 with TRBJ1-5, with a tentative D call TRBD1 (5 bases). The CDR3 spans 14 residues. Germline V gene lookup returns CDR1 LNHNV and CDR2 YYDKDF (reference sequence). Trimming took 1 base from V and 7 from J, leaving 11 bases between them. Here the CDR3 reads CATSRVRGGQPQHF. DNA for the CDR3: TGTGCCACCAGCAGAGTCCGGGGCGGCCAGCCCCAGCATTTT.

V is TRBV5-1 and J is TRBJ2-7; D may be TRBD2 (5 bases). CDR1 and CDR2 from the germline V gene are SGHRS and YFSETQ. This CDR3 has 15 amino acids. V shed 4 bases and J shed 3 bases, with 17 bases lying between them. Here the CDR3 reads CASSQPVLGDYEQYF. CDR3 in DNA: TGCGCCAGCAGCCAGCCGGTACTAGGCGACTACGAGCAGTACTTC.

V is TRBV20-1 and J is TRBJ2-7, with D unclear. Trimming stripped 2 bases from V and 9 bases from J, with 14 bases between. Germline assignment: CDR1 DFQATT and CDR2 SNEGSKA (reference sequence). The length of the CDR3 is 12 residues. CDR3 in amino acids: CSARLVGLGQYF. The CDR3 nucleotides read TGCAGTGCTAGACTGGTAGGATTAGGGCAGTACTTC.

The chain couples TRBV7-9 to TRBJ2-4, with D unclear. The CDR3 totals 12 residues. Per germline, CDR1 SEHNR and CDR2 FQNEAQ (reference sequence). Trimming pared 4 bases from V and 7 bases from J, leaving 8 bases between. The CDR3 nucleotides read TGTGCCAGCAGCTCTGGGGTGAACATTCAGTACTTC. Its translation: CASSSGVNIQYF. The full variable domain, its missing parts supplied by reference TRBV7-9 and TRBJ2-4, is DTGVSQNPRHKITKRGQNVTFRCDPISEHNRLYWYRQTLGQGPEFLTYFQNEAQLEKSRLLSDRFSAERPKGSFSTLEIQRTEQGDSAMYLCASSSGVNIQYFGAGTRLSVL.

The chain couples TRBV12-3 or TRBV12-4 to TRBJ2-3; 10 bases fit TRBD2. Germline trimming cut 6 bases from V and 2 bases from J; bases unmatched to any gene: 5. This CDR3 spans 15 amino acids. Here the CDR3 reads CASSETSGNTDTQYF. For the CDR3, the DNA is TGTGCCAGCAGCGAAACTAGCGGGAACACAGATACGCAGTATTTT.

The CDR3 DNA reads as TGTGCCACCAGTGACTCGGACAGGGGGCGTTTCGGCGAGCAGTACTTC. Translating gives CATSDSDRGRFGEQYF. This rearrangement joins TRBV24-1 to TRBJ2-7; TRBD1 matches at 11 bases. V lost 4 bases, J lost 6 bases, and 10 bases stayed unmatched. CDR1 is KGHDR, CDR2 SFDVKD, per germline. The CDR3 runs 16 residues.

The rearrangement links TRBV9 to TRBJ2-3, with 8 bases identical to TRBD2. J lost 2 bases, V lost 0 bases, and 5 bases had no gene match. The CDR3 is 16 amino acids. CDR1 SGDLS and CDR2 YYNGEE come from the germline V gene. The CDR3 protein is CASSVVAGGVTDTQYF. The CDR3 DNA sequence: TGTGCCAGCAGCGTAGTGGCGGGAGGAGTCACAGATACGCAGTATTTT.

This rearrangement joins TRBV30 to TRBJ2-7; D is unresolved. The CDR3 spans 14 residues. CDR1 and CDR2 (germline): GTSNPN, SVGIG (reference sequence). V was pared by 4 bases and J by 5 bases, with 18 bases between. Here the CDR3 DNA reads TGTGCCTGGAAATTAGAAGGGCTAGGAGACGAGCAGTACTTC. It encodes CAWKLEGLGDEQYF.

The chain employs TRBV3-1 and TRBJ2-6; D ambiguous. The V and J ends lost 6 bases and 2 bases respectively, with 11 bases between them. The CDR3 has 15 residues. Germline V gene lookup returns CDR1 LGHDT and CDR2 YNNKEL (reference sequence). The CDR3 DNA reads TGTGCCAGCAGTCCCGACTGGACTGGGGCCAACGTCCTGACTTTC. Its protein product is CASSPDWTGANVLTF.

The CDR3 DNA follows: TGTGCCACCAGCAAGGCACGGGGAGGCTCCTACGAGCAGTACTTC. Residues: CATSKARGGSYEQYF. This sequence joins TRBV15 and TRBJ2-7, with D tentatively TRBD2 (6 bases). This CDR3 comprises 15 residues. V lost 4 bases and J lost 0, with 13 bases in between. Germline CDR1 reads LNHNV; CDR2 reads YYDKDF (reference sequence).

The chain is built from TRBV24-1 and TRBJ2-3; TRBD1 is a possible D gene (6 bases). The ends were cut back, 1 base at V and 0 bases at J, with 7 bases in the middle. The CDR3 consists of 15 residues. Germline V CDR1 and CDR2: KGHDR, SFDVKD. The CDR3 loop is CATSDFGQSTDTQYF. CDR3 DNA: TGTGCCACCAGTGATTTCGGACAGAGCACAGATACGCAGTATTTT.

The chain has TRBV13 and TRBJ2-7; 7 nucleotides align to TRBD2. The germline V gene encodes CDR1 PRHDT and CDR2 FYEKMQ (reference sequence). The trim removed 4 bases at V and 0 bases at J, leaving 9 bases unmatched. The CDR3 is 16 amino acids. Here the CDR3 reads CASSSREAPSSYEQYF. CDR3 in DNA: TGTGCCAGCAGCTCCCGGGAGGCCCCCAGCTCCTACGAGCAGTACTTC.

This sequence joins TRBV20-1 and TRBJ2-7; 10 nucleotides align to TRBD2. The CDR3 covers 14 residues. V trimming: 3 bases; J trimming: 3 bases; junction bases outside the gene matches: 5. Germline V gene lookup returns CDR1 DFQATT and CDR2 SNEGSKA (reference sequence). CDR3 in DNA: TGCAGTGCTAGGGGACTAGCGTTAAGCTACGAGCAGTACTTC. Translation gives CSARGLALSYEQYF.

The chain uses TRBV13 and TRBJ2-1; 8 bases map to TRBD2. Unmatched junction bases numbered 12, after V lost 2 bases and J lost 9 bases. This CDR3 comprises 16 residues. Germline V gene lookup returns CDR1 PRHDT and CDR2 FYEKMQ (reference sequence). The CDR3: CASSLRTSRGRVEQFF. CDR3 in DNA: TGTGCCAGCAGCTTAAGGACTAGCCGGGGTAGGGTTGAGCAGTTCTTC.

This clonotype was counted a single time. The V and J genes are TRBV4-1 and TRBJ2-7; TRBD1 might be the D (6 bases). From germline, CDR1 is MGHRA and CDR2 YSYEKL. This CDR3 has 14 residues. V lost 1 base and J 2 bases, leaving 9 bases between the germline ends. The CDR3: CASSQVGHPYEQYF. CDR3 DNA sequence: TGCGCCAGCAGCCAAGTGGGACATCCCTACGAGCAGTACTTC.

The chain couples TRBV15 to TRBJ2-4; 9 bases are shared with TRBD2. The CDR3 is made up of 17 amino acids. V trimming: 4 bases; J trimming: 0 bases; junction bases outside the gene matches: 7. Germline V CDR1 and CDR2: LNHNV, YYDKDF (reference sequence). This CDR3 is CATSIGLALGAKNIQYF. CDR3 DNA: TGTGCCACCAGCATCGGACTAGCGCTTGGAGCCAAAAACATTCAGTACTTC.

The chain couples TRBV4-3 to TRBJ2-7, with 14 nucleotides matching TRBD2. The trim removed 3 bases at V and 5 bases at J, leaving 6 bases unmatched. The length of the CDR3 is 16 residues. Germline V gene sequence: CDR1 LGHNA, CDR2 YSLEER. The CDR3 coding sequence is TGCGCCAGCAGCCAGCCGGGACTAGCGGGAGTTGACGAGCAGTACTTC. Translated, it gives CASSQPGLAGVDEQYF.

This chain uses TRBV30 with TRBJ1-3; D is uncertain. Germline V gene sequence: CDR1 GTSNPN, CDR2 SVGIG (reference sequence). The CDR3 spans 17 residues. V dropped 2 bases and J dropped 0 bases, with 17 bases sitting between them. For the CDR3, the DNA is TGTGCCTGGAGTACCGAATCCCCCCACCGCTCTGGAAACACCATATATTTT. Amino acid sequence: CAWSTESPHRSGNTIYF. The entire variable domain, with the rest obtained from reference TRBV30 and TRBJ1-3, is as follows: SQTIHQWPATLVQPVGSPLSLECTVEGTSNPNLYWYRQAAGRGLQLLFYSVGIGQISSEVPQNLSASRPQDRQFILSSKKLLLSDSGFYLCAWSTESPHRSGNTIYFGEGSWLTVV.

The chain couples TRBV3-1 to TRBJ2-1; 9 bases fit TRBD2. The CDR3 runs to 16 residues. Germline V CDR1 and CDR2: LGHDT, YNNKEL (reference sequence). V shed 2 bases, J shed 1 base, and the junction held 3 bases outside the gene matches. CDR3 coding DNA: TGTGCCAGCAGCCAATATCTAGCGGGGTCCTACAATGAGCAGTTCTTC. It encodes CASSQYLAGSYNEQFF.

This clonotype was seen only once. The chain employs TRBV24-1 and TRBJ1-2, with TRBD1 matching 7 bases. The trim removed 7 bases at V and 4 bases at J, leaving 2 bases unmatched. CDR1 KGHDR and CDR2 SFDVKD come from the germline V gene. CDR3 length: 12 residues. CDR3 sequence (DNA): TGTGCCACCAGCGACAGGGTCTATGGCTACACCTTC. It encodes CATSDRVYGYTF.

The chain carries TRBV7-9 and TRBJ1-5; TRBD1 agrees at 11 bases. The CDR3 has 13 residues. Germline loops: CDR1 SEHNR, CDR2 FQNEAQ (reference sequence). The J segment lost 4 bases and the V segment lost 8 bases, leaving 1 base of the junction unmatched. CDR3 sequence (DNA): TGTGCCAGCGGGGACAGGGGGAATCAGCCCCAGCATTTT. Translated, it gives CASGDRGNQPQHF.